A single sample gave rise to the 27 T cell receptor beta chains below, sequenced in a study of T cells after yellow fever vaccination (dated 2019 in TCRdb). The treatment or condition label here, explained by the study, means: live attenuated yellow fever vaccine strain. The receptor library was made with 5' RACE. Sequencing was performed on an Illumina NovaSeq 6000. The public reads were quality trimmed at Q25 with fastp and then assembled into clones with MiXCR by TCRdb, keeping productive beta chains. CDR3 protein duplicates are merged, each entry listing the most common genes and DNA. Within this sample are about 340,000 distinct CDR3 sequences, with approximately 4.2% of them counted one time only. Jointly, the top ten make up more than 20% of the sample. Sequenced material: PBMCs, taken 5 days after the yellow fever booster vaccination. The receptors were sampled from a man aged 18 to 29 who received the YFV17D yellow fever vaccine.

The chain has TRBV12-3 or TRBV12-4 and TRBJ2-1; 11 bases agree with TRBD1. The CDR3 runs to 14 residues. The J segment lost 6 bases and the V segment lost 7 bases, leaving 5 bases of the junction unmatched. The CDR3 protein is CASTPGQGVNEQFF. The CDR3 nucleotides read TGTGCCAGCACCCCGGGACAGGGGGTCAATGAGCAGTTCTTC.

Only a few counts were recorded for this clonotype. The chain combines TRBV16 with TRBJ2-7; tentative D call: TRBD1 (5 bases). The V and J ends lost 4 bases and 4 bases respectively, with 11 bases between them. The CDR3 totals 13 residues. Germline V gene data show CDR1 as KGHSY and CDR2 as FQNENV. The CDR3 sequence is CASSLQAGYEQYV. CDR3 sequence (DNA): TGTGCCAGCAGCCTACAAGCAGGGTACGAGCAGTACGTC.

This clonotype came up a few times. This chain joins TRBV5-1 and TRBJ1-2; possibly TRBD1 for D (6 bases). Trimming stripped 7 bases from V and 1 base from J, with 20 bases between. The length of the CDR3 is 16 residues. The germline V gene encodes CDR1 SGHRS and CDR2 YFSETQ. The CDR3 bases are TGCGCCAGCGTCCCTGGACAGCCCGCTGGTAACTATGGCTACACCTTC. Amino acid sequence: CASVPGQPAGNYGYTF.

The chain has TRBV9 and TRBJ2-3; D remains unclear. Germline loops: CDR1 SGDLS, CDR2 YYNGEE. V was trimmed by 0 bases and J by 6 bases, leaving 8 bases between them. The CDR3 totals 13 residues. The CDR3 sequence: CASSVEVDDTQYF. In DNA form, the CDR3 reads TGTGCCAGCAGCGTAGAGGTCGATGATACGCAGTATTTT. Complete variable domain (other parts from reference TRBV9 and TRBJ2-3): DSGVTQTPKHLITATGQRVTLRCSPRSGDLSVYWYQQSLDQGLQFLIQYYNGEERAKGNILERFSAQQFPDLHSELNLSSLELGDSALYFCASSVEVDDTQYFGPGTRLTVL.

CDR3 protein: CASSHNRSNQPQHF. Here the CDR3 DNA reads TGCGCCAGCAGTCATAACAGAAGCAATCAGCCCCAGCATTTT. The J gene is TRBJ1-5, the V gene TRBV23-1; D call uncertain. TRBV23-1 is an open reading frame whose function is uncertain. The V end was cut by 3 bases, the J end by 1 base, with 7 bases between. This CDR3 spans 14 amino acids.

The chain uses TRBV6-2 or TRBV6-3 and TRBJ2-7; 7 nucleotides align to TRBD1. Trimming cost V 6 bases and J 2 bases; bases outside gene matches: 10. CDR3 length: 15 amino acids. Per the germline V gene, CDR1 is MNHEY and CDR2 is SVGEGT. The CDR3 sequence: CASRPLGTAAYEQYF. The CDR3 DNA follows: TGTGCCAGCAGGCCCCTAGGGACAGCGGCCTACGAGCAGTACTTC.

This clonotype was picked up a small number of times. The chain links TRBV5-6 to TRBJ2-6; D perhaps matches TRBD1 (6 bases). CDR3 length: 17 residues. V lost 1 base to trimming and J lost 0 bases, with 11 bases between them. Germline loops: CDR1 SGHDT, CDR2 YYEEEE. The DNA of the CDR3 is TGTGCCAGCAGCTTGCAGGGGTCGAGCTCTGGGGCCAACGTCCTGACTTTC. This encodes CASSLQGSSSGANVLTF.

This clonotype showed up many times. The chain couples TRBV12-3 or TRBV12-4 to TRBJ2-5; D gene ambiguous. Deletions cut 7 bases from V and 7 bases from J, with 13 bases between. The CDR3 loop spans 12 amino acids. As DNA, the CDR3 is TGTGCCAGCAATGCGGCAAAAGGGACCCAGTACTTC. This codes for CASNAAKGTQYF.

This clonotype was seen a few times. The CDR3 region has the DNA TGTGCCACCAGTGATCCTCGACAGGTCTCCGGCTACACCTTC. Translating it yields CATSDPRQVSGYTF. The J gene is TRBJ1-2, the V gene TRBV24-1; D possibly corresponds to TRBD1 (6 bases). Trimming left V 3 bases short and J 8 bases short, with 15 bases between. CDR1 and CDR2 (germline): KGHDR, SFDVKD. The CDR3 runs 14 residues.

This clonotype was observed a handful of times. The CDR3 sequence: CASRGVSTDTQYF. The CDR3 DNA sequence: TGTGCCAGCAGGGGGGTTAGCACAGATACGCAGTATTTT. The V and J genes are TRBV7-2 and TRBJ2-3; tentatively, D is TRBD1 or TRBD2 (5 bases each). Trimming shortened V by 6 bases and J by 0 bases, and 7 bases separated the two germline ends. In germline, CDR1 is SGHTA, CDR2 FQGNSA. The CDR3 contains 13 residues.

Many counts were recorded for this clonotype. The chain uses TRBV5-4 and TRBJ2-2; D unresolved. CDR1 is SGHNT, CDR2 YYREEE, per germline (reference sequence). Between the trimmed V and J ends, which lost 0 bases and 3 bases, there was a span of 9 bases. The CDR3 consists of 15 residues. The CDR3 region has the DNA TGTGCCAGCAGCTTGGAGGGCGCGGACACCGGGGAGCTGTTTTTT. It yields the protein CASSLEGADTGELFF.

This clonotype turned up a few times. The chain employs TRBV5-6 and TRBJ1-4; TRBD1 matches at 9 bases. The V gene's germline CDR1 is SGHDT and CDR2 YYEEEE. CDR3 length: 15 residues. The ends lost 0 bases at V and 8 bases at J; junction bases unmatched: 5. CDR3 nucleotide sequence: TGTGCCAGCAGCTTGGTGTCCACAGGGGGCGAAAAACTGTTTTTT. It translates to CASSLVSTGGEKLFF.

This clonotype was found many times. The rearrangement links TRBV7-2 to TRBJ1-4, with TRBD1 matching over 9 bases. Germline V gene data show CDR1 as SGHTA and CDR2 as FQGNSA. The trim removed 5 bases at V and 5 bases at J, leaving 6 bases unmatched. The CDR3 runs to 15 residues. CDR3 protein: CASSPTGTGNEKLFF. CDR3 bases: TGTGCCAGCAGCCCTACCGGGACAGGGAATGAAAAACTGTTTTTT.

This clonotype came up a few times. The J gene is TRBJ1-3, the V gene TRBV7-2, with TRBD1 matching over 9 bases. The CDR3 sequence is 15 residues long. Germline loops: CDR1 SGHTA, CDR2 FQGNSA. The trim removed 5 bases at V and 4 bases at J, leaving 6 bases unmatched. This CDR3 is CASSTGTGRGNTIYF. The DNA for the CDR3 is TGTGCCAGCAGCACCGGGACAGGGAGAGGAAACACCATATATTTT. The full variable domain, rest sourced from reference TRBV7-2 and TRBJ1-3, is GAGVSQSPSNKVTEKGKDVELRCDPISGHTALYWYRQSLGQGLEFLIYFQGNSAPDKSGLPSDRFSAERTGGSVSTLTIQRTQQEDSAVYLCASSTGTGRGNTIYFGEGSWLTVV.

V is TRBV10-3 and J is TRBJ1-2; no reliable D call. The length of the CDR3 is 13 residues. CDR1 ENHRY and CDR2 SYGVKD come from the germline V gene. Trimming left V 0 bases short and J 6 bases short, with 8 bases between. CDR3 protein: CAISESTSHGYTF. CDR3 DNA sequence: TGTGCCATCAGTGAGTCGACGTCGCATGGCTACACCTTC.

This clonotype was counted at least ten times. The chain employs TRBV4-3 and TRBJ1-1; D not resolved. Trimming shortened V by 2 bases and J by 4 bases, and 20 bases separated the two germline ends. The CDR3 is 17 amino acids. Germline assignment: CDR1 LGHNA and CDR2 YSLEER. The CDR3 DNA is TGCGCCAGCAGCCAACTCACGGTGAGGGAGGCAGGCACTGAAGCTTTCTTT. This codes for CASSQLTVREAGTEAFF.

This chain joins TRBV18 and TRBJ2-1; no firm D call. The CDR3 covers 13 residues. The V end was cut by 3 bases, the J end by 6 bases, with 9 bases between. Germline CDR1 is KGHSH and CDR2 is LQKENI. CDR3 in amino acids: CASSPSQPNEQFF. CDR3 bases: TGTGCCAGCTCACCGTCACAGCCCAATGAGCAGTTCTTC.

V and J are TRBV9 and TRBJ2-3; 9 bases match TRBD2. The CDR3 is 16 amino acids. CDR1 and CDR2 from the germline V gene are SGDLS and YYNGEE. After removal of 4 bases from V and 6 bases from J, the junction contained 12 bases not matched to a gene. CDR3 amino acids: CASSLGGTSTTDTQYF. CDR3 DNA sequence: TGTGCCAGCAGCCTTGGGGGGACTAGCACGACGGATACGCAGTATTTT.

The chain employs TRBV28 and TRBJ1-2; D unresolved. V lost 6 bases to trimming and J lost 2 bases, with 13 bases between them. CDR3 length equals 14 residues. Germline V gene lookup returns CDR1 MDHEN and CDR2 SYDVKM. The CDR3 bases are TGTGCCAGCAGAACCCCGGCGGAAAACTATGGCTACACCTTC. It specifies CASRTPAENYGYTF.

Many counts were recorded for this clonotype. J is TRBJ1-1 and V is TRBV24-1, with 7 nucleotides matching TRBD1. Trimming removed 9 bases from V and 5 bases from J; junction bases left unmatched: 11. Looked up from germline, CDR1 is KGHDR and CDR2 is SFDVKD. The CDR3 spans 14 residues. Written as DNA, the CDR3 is TGTGCCACCGTAGAGACAGGGCGATGGACTGAAGCTTTCTTT. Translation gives CATVETGRWTEAFF.

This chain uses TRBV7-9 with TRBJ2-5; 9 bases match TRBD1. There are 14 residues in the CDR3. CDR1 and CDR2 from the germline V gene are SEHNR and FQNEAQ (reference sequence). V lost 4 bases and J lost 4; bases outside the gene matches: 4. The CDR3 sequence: CASSSGTGRETQYF. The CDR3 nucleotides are TGTGCCAGCAGCTCCGGGACAGGGAGAGAGACCCAGTACTTC.

Written as DNA, the CDR3 is TGCAGTGCTTTCTCCAGGGGCCTCGGGATGAGAAGCAATCAGCCCCAGCATTTT. Protein sequence: CSAFSRGLGMRSNQPQHF. The chain recombines TRBV20-1 with TRBJ1-5; maybe TRBD1 (6 bases). V was cut by 5 bases and J by 1 base, with 24 bases left in between. Germline V lookup: CDR1 DFQATT, CDR2 SNEGSKA (reference sequence). This CDR3 is 18 amino acids long.

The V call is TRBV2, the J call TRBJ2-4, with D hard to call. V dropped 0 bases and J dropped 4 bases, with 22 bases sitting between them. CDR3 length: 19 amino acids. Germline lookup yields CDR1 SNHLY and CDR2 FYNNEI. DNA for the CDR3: TGTGCCAGCAGTGAAGCGCTTCTCAGAGGCCCAGGCTTAAAAAACATTCAGTACTTC. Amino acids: CASSEALLRGPGLKNIQYF.

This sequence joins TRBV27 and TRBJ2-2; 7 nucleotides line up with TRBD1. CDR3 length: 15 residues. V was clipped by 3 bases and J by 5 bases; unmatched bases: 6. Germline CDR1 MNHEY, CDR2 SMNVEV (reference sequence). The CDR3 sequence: CASSFVVRGTGELFF. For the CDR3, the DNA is TGTGCCAGCAGTTTTGTAGTCAGGGGGACCGGGGAGCTGTTTTTT.

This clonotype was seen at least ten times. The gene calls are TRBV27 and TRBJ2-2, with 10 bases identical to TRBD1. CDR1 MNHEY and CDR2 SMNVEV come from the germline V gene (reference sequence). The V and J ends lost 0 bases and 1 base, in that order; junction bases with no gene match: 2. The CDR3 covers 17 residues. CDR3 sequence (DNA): TGTGCCAGCAGTTTATCGAGGGACAGGGGGAACACCGGGGAGCTGTTTTTT. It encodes CASSLSRDRGNTGELFF.

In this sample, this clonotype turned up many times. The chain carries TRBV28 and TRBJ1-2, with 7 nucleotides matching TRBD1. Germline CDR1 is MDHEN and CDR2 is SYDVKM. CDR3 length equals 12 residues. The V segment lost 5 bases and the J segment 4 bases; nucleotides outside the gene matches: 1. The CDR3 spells CASSRQGYGYTF. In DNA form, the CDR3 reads TGTGCCAGCAGTAGACAGGGCTATGGCTACACCTTC.

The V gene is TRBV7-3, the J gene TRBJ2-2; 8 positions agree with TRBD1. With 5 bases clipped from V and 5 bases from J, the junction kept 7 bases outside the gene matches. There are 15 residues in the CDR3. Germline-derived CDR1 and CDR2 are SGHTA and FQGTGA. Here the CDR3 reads CASSVGGQATGELFF. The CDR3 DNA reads TGTGCCAGCAGCGTCGGGGGACAGGCAACCGGGGAGCTGTTTTTT.